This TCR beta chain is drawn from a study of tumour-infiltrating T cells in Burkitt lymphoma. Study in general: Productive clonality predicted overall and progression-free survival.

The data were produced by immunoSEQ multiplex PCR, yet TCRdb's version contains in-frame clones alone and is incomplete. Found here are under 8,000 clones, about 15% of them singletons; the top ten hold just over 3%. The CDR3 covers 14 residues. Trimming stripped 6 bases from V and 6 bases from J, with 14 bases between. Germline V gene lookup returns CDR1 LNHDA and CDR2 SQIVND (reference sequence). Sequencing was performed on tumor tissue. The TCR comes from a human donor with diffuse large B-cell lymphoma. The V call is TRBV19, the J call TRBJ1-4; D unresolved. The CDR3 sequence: CASRRVSLDEKLFF. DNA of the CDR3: TGTGCCAGTAGAAGAGTATCTTTGGATGAAAAACTGTTTTTT.